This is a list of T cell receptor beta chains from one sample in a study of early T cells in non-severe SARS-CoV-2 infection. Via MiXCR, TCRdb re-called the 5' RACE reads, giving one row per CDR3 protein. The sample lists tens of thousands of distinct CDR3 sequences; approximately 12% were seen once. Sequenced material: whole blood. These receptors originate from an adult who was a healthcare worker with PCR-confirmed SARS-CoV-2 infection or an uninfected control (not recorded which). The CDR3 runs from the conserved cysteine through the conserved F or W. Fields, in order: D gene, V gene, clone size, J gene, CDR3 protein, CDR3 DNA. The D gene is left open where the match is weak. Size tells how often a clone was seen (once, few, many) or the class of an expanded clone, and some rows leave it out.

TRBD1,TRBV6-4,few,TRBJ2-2,CASSRQGADAGELFF,TGTGCCAGCAGCAGACAGGGGGCGGATGCCGGGGAGCTGTTTTTT
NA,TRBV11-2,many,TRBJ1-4,CASSLYAGSANEKLFF,TGTGCCAGCAGCTTGTACGCGGGAAGCGCTAATGAAAAACTGTTTTTT
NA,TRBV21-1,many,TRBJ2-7,CASSSTGTVFCLQNFYEQYF,TGTGCCAGCAGCAGCACGGGGACAGTTTTTTGTTTACAAAACTTCTACGAGCAGTACTTC
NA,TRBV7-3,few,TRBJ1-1,CASSSQGAMNTEAFF,TGTGCCAGCAGCTCTCAAGGGGCCATGAACACTGAAGCTTTCTTT
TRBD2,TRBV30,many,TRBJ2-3,CAWSVSGIVPSQYF,TGTGCCTGGAGTGTTAGCGGGATAGTTCCCTCGCAGTATTTT
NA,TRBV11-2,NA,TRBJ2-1,CASSSEGWHEQFF,TGTGCCAGCAGCTCCGAGGGGTGGCATGAGCAGTTCTTC
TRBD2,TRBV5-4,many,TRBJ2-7,CASSLAGGSSYEQYF,TGTGCCAGCAGCTTGGCGGGGGGGTCCTCCTACGAGCAGTACTTC
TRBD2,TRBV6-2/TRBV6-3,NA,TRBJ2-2,CASSGGLLNTGELFF,TGTGCCAGCAGTGGGGGACTACTCAACACCGGGGAGCTGTTTTTT
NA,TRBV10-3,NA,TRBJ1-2,CAMHPGPINGYTF,TGTGCCATGCATCCCGGGCCCATAAATGGCTACACCTTC
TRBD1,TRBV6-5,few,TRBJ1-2,CASRKPGQDYGYTF,TGTGCCAGCAGGAAACCAGGACAGGACTATGGCTACACCTTC
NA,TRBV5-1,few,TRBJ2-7,CASSLAVAYEQYF,TGCGCCAGCAGCTTGGCCGTCGCCTACGAGCAGTACTTC
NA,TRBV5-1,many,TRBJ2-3,CASSVPGTDTQYF,TGCGCCAGCAGCGTTCCAGGTACAGATACGCAGTATTTT
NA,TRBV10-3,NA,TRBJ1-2,CAISPDPPDYGYTF,TGTGCCATCAGTCCGGACCCTCCGGACTATGGCTACACCTTC
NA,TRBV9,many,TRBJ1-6,CASSRDGPREYNSPLHF,TGTGCCAGCAGCAGGGACGGACCCAGGGAGTATAATTCACCCCTCCACTTT